The text below deals with one T cell receptor beta chain. Its antigen is unknown. Germline values: CDR1 SEHNR, CDR2 FQNEAQ (reference sequence). This CDR3 comprises 16 residues. With V trimmed by 4 bases and J by 3 bases, 8 bases remained unmatched. Time point in this sample: week 35, safety follow-up. Vaccine doses each comprised 300 ug of mutant IDH1 20-mer peptide, with topical imiquimod. Eight vaccine injections were given to patients in weeks 1, 3, 5, 7, 11, 15, 19 and 23. In every donor, the tumor was a new WHO grade 3 or 4 IDH1-mutant, ATRX-lost astrocytoma. Profiling relied on immunoSEQ multiplex PCR, and the TCRdb table lists in-frame clones only, not all of them. The table includes some 30,000 clones, 60% to 80% detected once. The data belong to a study of a mutant IDH1 vaccine in newly diagnosed glioma. Whole-study context: Beginning 4-6 weeks after radiotherapy alone, or with temozolomide cycles, vaccination took place. Whole-study findings and limits: Pseudoprogression appeared unlinked to shifts in leading peripheral T cell clonotypes.

The specimen comprised PBMCs, sampled from a glioma patient whose treatment included an IDH1 peptide vaccine. The V and J genes are TRBV7-9 and TRBJ2-2, with 7 bases aligning to TRBD2. The TCR sequence derives from a young woman with glioma. Some clones in this sample may be carry-over from other donors' samples. The CDR3 bases are TGTGCCAGCAGCTCAACACGGGGAGGGTACACCGGGGAGCTGTTTTTT. Translation: CASSSTRGGYTGELFF.